The clone carrying this TCR beta chain came up a few times. Its antigen is not identified. Because it lacks the conserved phenylalanine or tryptophan at the end, this CDR3 is likely a read error. The data stem from a study of tumor-infiltrating lymphocytes in primary liver carcinoma. Turning to the study itself: Tumors, staged T1-T3 N0M0, spanned about 4.2 to 11 cm. The study, taken as a whole, reports: Tumor region pairs overlapped more than did tumor-adjacent and tumor-blood pairs.

Germline values: CDR1 SGHAT, CDR2 FQNNGV. J lost 5 bases, V lost 2 bases, and 12 bases had no gene match. The CDR3 loop spans 17 amino acids. Scientists recovered RNA and DNA together from about 20-30 mg of unsorted bulk tissue. Starting material of 500 to 600 ng total RNA yielded TCR beta cDNA via a constant-region primer. A slightly modified ARM-PCR protocol with three nested multiplex PCR rounds produced these TCR beta libraries. Primers for the first two PCR rounds were TRBV1-TRBV30 forward primers and a C-beta reverse primer (about 11 cycles per round). TCRdb reprocessed the multiplex PCR reads via MiXCR and lists one record per CDR3 protein. The sample lists more than 95,000 distinct CDR3 sequences; approximately 78% were seen once.

Sequencing used liver tumor tissue from sampling region 3. Stated subset: tumor region T3, left-lateral pole. The clonotype originates from a man aged 40-49 years with primary liver carcinoma and hepatitis B virus infection. The chain employs TRBV11-2 and TRBJ2-5, with 9 bases fitting TRBD2. The CDR3 loop reads CASSLRLADDSSETQYS. The CDR3 nucleotides read TGTGCCAGCAGCTTAAGACTAGCGGATGACTCGAGCGAGACCCAGTACTCT.